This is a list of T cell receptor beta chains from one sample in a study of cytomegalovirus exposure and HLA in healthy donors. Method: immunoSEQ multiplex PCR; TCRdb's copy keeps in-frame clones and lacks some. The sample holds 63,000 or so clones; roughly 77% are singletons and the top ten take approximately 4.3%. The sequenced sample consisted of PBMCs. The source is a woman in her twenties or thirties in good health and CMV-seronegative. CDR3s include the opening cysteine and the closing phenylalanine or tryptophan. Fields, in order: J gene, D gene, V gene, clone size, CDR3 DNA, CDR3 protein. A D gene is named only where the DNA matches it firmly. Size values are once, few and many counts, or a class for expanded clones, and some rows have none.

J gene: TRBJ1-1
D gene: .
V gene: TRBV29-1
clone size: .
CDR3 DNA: TGCAGCGTTGCATTTAACAGGGTTCCCGAAACTTTCTTT
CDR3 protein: CSVAFNRVPETFF

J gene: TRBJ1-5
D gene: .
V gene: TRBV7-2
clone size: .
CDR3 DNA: TGTGCCAGCAGCTTAGAGGCAGGGGATCGACAGCCCCAGCATTTT
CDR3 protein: CASSLEAGDRQPQHF

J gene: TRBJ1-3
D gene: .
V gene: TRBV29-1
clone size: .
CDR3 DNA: TGCAGCGTTGCTCTCCCGGGAAACACCATATATTTT
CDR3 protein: CSVALPGNTIYF

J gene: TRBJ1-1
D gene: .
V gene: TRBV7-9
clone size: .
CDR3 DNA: TGTGCCAGCAGCCTACAGGAGGGGACTGAAGCTTTCTTT
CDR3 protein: CASSLQEGTEAFF

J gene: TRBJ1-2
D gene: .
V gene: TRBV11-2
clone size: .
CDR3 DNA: TGTGCCAGCAGCTTAGGGCAGGACTATGGCTACACCTTC
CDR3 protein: CASSLGQDYGYTF

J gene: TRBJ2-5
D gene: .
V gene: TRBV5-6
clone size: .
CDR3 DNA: TGTGCCAGCAGCCGTACCGGGGTTGGGGAGACCCAGTACTTC
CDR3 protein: CASSRTGVGETQYF

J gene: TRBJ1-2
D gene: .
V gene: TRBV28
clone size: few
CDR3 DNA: TGTGCCAGCAGGCAATGGACAGAAACTAACTATGGCTACACCTTC
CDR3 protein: CASRQWTETNYGYTF

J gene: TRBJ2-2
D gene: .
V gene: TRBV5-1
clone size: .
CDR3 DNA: TGCGCCAGCCAGGGGTTCGCGAACACCGGGGAGCTGTTTTTT
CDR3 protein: CASQGFANTGELFF

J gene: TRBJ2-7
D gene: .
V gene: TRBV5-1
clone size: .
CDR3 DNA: TGCGCCAGCAGCTTGGAAGGGGAAATCTACGAGCAGTACTTC
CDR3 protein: CASSLEGEIYEQYF

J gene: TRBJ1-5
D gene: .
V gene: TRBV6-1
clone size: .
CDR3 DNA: TGTGCCAGCAGCCGACAGGCGAGCAATCAGCCCCAGCATTTT
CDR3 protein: CASSRQASNQPQHF